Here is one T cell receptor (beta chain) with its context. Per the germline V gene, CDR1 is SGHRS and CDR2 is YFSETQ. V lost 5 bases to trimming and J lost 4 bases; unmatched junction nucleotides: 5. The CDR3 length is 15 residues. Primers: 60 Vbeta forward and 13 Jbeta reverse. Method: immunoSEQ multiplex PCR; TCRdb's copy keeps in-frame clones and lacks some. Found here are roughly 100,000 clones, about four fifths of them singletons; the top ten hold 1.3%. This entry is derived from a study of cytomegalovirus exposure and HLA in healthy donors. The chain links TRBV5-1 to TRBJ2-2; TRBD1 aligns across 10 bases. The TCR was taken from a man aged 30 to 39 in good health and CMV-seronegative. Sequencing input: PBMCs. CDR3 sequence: CASRSGTGVTGELFF. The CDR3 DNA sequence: TGCGCCAGCAGGTCCGGGACAGGGGTCACCGGGGAGCTGTTTTTT.